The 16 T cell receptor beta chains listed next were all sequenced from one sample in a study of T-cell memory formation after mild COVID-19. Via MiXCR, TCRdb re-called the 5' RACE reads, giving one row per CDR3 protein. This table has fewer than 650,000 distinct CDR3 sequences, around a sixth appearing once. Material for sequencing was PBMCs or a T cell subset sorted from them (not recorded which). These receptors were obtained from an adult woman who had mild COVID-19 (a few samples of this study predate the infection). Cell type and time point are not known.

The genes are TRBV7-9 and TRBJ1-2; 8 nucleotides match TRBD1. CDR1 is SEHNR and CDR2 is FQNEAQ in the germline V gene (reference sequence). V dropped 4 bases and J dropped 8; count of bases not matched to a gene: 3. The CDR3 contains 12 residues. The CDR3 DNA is TGTGCCAGCAGCTCGGACAGGGAAGGCTACACCTTC. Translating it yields CASSSDREGYTF.

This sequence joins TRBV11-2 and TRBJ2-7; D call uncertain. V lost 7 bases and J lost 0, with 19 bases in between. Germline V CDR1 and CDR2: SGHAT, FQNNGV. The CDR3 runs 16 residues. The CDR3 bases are TGTGCCAGCACCTCAATCGGACGGGTCAACTCCTACGAGCAGTACTTC. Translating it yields CASTSIGRVNSYEQYF.

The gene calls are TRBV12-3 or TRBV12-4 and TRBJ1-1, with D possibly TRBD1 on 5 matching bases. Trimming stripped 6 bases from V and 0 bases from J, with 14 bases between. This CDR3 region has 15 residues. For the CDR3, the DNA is TGTGCCAGCAGCTTTCCAGGGAATTTGAACACTGAAGCTTTCTTT. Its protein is CASSFPGNLNTEAFF.

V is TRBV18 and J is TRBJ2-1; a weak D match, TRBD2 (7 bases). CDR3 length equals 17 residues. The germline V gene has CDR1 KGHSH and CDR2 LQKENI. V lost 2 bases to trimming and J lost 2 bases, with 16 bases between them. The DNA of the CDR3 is TGTGCCAGCTCACCAGTAACCGCGGGGGCCGCCTACAATGAGCAGTTCTTC. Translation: CASSPVTAGAAYNEQFF.

DNA of the CDR3: TGCAGCGTTGGTCGAGGGGGGGGCACAGATACGCAGTATTTT. It codes for CSVGRGGGTDTQYF. The V and J genes are TRBV29-1 and TRBJ2-3, with D perhaps TRBD2 (7 bases). The CDR3 extends over 14 amino acids. V shed 4 bases and J shed 1 base, with 12 bases lying between them. Germline lookup yields CDR1 SQVTM and CDR2 ANQGSEA.

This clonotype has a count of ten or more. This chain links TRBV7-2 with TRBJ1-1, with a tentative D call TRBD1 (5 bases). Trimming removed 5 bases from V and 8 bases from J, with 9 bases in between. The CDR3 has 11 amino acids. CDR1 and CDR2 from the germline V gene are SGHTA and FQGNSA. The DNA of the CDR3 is TGTGCCAGCAGCCCTTGGACAGAAGCTTTCTTT. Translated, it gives CASSPWTEAFF.

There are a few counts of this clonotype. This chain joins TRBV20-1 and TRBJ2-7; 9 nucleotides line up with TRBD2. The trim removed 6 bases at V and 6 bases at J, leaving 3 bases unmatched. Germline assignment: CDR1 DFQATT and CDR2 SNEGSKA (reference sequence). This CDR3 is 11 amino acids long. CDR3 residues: CSAEGLAEQYF. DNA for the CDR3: TGCAGTGCAGAGGGACTAGCCGAGCAGTACTTC.

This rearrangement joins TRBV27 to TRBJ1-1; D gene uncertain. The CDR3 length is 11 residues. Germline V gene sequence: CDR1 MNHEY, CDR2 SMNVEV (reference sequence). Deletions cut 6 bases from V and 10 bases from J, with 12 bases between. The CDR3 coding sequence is TGTGCCAGCAGGTCCGGCCACGGAGCTTTCTTT. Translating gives CASRSGHGAFF.

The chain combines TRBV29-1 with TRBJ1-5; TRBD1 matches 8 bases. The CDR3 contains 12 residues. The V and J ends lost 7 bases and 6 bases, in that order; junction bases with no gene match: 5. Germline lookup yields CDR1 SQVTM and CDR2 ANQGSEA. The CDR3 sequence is CSAGQAGQPQHF. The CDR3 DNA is TGCAGCGCGGGACAGGCAGGTCAGCCCCAGCATTTT.

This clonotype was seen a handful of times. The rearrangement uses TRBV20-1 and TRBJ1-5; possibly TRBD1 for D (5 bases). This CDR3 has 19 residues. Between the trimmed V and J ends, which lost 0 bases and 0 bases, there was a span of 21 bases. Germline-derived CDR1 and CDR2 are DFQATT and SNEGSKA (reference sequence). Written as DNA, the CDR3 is TGCAGTGCTAGAGAGACCAGGGCGGGGCTGGGGATTAGCAATCAGCCCCAGCATTTT. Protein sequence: CSARETRAGLGISNQPQHF.

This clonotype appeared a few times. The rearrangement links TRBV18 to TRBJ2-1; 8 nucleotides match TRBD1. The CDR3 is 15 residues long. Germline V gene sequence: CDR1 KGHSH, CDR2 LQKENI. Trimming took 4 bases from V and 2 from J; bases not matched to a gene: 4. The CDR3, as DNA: TGTGCCAGCTCACGAGAGACAGGGGCCTACAATGAGCAGTTCTTC. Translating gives CASSRETGAYNEQFF.

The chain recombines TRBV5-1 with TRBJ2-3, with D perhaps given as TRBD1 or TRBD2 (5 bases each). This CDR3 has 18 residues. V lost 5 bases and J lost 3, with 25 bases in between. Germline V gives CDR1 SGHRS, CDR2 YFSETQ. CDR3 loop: CASRDIGTTEGRTDTQYF. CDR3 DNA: TGCGCCAGCAGGGACATAGGGACGACGGAAGGAAGGACAGATACGCAGTATTTT.

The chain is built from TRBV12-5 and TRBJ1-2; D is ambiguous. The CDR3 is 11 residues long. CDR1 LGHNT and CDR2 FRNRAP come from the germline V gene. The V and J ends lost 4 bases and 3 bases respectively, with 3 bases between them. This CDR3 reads CASGSDYGYTF. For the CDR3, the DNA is TGTGCTAGTGGTTCCGACTATGGCTACACCTTC.

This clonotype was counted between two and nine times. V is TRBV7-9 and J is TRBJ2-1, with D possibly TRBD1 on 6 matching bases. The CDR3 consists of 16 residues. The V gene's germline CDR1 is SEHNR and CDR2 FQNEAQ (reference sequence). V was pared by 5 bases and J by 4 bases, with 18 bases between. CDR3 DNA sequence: TGTGCCAGCAGCCGAGCCCGGGACATGGGGTACAATGAGCAGTTCTTC. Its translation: CASSRARDMGYNEQFF.

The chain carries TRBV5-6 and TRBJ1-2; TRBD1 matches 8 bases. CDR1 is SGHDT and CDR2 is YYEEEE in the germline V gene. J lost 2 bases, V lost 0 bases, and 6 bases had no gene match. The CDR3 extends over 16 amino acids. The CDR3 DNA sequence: TGTGCCAGCAGCTTGGACAGGGGGAATATGAACTATGGCTACACCTTC. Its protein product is CASSLDRGNMNYGYTF.

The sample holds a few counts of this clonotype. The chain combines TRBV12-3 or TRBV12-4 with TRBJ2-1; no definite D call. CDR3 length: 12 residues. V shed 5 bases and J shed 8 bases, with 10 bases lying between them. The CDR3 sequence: CASSTRTYEQFF. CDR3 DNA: TGTGCCAGCAGTACCCGGACCTATGAGCAGTTCTTC.